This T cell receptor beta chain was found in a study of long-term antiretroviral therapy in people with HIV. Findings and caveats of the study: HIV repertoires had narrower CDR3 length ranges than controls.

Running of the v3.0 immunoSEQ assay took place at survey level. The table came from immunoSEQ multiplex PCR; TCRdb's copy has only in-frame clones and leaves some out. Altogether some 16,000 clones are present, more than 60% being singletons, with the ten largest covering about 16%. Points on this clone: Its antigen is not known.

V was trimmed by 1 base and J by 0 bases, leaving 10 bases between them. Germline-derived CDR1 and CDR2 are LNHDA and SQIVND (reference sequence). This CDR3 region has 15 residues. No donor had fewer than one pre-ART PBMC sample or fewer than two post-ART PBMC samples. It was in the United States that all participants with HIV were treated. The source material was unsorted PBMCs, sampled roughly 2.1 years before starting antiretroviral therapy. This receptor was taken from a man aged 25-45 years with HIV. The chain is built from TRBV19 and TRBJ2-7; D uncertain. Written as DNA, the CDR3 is TGTGCCAGTAGTATAGGAACGGGCCTCTCCTACGAGCAGTACTTC. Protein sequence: CASSIGTGLSYEQYF. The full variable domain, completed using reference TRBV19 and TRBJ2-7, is DGGITQSPKYLFRKEGQNVTLSCEQNLNHDAMYWYRQDPGQGLRLIYYSQIVNDFQKGDIAEGYSVSREKKESFPLTVTSAQKNPTAFYLCASSIGTGLSYEQYFGPGTRLTVT.